The 3 T cell receptor beta chains listed next were all sequenced from one sample in a study of regulatory T cells in long-lasting Graves disease. Libraries of TCR beta came from iRepertoire HTBI primers plus Arm-PCR of CDR3 regions. In TCRdb, the multiplex PCR reads were re-called with MiXCR into one record per CDR3 protein. Altogether about 450,000 distinct CDR3 sequences are present, 23% being singletons, with the ten largest covering roughly 28%. Time point indicated: persistent/refractory GD, antithyroid drugs over 5 years with positive TRAb. PBMC RNA was the source of the TCR library. Sequences were derived from peripheral blood mononuclear cells (PBMCs), sampled when the disease was refractory, from a patient treated with antithyroid drugs. These receptors were collected from a female donor with Graves disease.

As for this clonotype: Given a much more abundant clone one base away, this may be a read error. The chain links TRBV28 to TRBJ1-1, with a weak D call TRBD1 (5 bases). CDR3 size: 12 residues. Looked up from germline, CDR1 is MDHEN and CDR2 is SYDVKM. Trimming left V 5 bases short and J 3 bases short, with 7 bases between. The CDR3 loop is CASSRQYTEAFF. The CDR3 DNA reads TGTGCCAGCAGTCGACAGTACACTGAAGCTTTCTTT.

The V call is TRBV7-9, the J call TRBJ2-7; possible D gene TRBD2, 6 bases. CDR1 and CDR2 (germline): SEHNR, FQNEAQ (reference sequence). CDR3 size: 15 residues. V was clipped by 7 bases and J by 6 bases, with 22 bases between them. CDR3 in DNA: TGTGCCAGCACCCCGGGGGACCTCCAGGTTTCCGAGCAGTACTTC. This gives the protein CASTPGDLQVSEQYF.

This clonotype was seen only a few times. The chain carries TRBV20-1 and TRBJ2-5; D gene unclear. CDR3 length: 12 residues. CDR1 is DFQATT and CDR2 is SNEGSKA in the germline V gene (reference sequence). V gave up 6 bases and J gave up 5 bases, with 13 bases separating them. The CDR3 nucleotides are TGCAGTGCCAAGGACCCGAGGGAGACCCAGTACTTC. Its translation is CSAKDPRETQYF.